This T cell receptor (beta chain) was sequenced for a study of T cells in Graves' hyperthyroidism and ophthalmopathy. This clonotype was recorded many times. Deletions cut 4 bases from V and 4 bases from J, with 13 bases between. CDR3 length: 14 amino acids. CDR1 MNHEY and CDR2 SMNVEV come from the germline V gene (reference sequence). Researchers took RNA transcripts and amplified the TCR beta CDR3 regions from them. First-round RT-PCR with HTBI primers amplified the TCR CDR3 region. In TCRdb, the multiplex PCR reads were re-called with MiXCR into one record per CDR3 protein. Counted here are approximately 370,000 distinct CDR3 sequences, about a sixth occurring once; the ten biggest clones make up around a third.

This sequence originates from a woman aged 30 to 39 with Graves' hyperthyroidism that later progressed to Graves' ophthalmopathy. The chain couples TRBV27 to TRBJ2-5; weak D call: TRBD2 (5 bases). Specimen: blood. The CDR3 DNA is TGTGCCAGCAGTTCCTCGGGCCGGGGAGAGACCCAGTACTTC. Its translation is CASSSSGRGETQYF.